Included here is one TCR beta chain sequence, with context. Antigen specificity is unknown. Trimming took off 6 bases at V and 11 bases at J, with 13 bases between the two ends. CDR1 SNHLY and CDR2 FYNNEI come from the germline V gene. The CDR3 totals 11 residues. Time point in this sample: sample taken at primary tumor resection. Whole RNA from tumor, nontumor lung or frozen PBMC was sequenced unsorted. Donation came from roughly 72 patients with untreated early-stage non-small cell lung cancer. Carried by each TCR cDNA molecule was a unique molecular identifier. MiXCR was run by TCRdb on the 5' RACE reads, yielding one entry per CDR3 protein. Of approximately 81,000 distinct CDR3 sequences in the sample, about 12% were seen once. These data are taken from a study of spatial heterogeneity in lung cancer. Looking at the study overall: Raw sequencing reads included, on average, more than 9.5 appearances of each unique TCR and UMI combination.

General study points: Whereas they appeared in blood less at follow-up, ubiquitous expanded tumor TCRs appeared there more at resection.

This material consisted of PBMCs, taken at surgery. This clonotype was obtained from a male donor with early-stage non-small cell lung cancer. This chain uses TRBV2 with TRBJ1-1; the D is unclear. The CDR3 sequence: CASRGRAGAFF. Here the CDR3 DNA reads TGTGCCAGCAGAGGGAGGGCAGGTGCTTTCTTT.